The 21 T cell receptor beta chains given below trace back to one sample, sequenced in a study of cytotoxic CD8 clonotypes in ibrutinib-treated CLL. Some clones are missing from TCRdb's copy, which holds only in-frame ones; the method was immunoSEQ multiplex PCR. The data show around 310,000 clones, with roughly 85% seen just once and 6.5% to 8.5% held by the top ten. This sample comprised PBMCs, obtained before ibrutinib treatment. All receptors come from a human donor with chronic lymphocytic leukemia.

The chain links TRBV4-2 to TRBJ2-3; a weak D match, TRBD1 (6 bases). CDR1 and CDR2 from the germline V gene are LGHNA and YNFKEQ. The CDR3 sequence is 15 residues long. The V end lost 4 bases, the J end lost 3 bases, and 14 bases lay between the germline ends. The DNA for the CDR3 is TGTGCCAGCAGCCCTGGTGGACAGTCGACAGATACGCAGTATTTT. Translation gives CASSPGGQSTDTQYF.

This chain connects TRBV15 to TRBJ2-5; TRBD2 matches 8 bases. CDR1 is LNHNV and CDR2 is YYDKDF in the germline V gene (reference sequence). The CDR3 covers 14 residues. The V and J ends lost 2 bases and 2 bases, in that order; junction bases with no gene match: 1. CDR3 DNA: TGTGCCACCAGCAGAACTAGCGGACAAGAGACCCAGTACTTC. It yields the protein CATSRTSGQETQYF.

The chain links TRBV18 to TRBJ1-5; TRBD1 might be the D (5 bases). The CDR3 spans 15 residues. Germline CDR1 and CDR2: KGHSH and LQKENI. Trimming stripped 5 bases from V and 6 bases from J, with 17 bases between. The CDR3 loop is CASSSLAGEGQPQHF. DNA of the CDR3: TGTGCCAGCTCATCGCTGGCGGGGGAAGGTCAGCCCCAGCATTTT.

The chain employs TRBV6-6 and TRBJ2-5; D may be TRBD1 (5 bases). V was pared by 5 bases and J by 3 bases, with 10 bases between. Per the germline V gene, CDR1 is MNHNY and CDR2 is SVGAGI (reference sequence). The CDR3 is 13 residues long. This CDR3 is CASSADREETQYF. The CDR3 DNA reads TGTGCCAGCAGTGCCGACAGAGAAGAGACCCAGTACTTC.

The chain combines TRBV7-2 with TRBJ2-2; 14 bases match TRBD2. CDR3 size: 15 residues. The germline V gene has CDR1 SGHTA and CDR2 FQGNSA. V was clipped by 5 bases and J by 8 bases; unmatched bases: 4. CDR3 loop: CASSQGLAGAGELFF. The DNA for the CDR3 is TGTGCCAGCAGCCAGGGACTAGCGGGAGCTGGGGAGCTGTTTTTT.

CDR3 sequence reads: CASRRDRGLEQYF. CDR3 coding DNA: TGTGCCAGCAGAAGGGACAGGGGTTTGGAGCAGTACTTC. The chain employs TRBV6-6 and TRBJ2-7, with 10 bases that match TRBD1. This CDR3 has 13 amino acids. V was pared by 6 bases and J by 7 bases, with 6 bases of the junction left unmatched. Germline V lookup: CDR1 MNHNY, CDR2 SVGAGI (reference sequence).

The genes are TRBV10-3 and TRBJ2-7, with 8 bases identical to TRBD2. J was trimmed by 5 bases and V by 8 bases; bases with no gene match: 11. This CDR3 spans 14 amino acids. CDR1 is ENHRY and CDR2 is SYGVKD in the germline V gene. CDR3 loop: CAIQIRLAGNEQYF. The CDR3 region has the DNA TGTGCCATCCAGATCCGGCTAGCGGGCAACGAGCAGTACTTC.

Only a few counts were recorded for this clone. An end of the junction differs from the germline gene, which may be a read error. The V call is TRBV6-5, the J call TRBJ2-4; 8 bases agree with TRBD2. Germline assignment: CDR1 MNHEY and CDR2 SVGAGI. This CDR3 has 11 amino acids. CDR3 loop: CASRSGGLGHF. The CDR3 nucleotides read TGTGCCAGCAGATCGGGGGGACTAGGGCACTTC.

The chain is built from TRBV7-6 and TRBJ1-2; D remains unclear. The V gene lost 4 bases and the J gene lost 3 bases, with 6 bases spanning the gap. CDR1 is SGHVS, CDR2 FNYEAQ, per germline. The length of the CDR3 is 12 residues. This chain's CDR3 is CASSSQDYGYTF. Written as DNA, the CDR3 is TGTGCCAGCAGCTCTCAGGACTATGGCTACACCTTC.

This chain connects TRBV19 to TRBJ2-7; the D gene is possibly TRBD2 (5 bases). Trimming took 5 bases from V and 4 from J, leaving 12 bases between them. The germline V gene encodes CDR1 LNHDA and CDR2 SQIVND (reference sequence). The CDR3 runs 13 residues. The CDR3 loop reads CASSPEWEYEQYF. DNA for the CDR3: TGTGCCAGTAGTCCGGAGTGGGAGTACGAGCAGTACTTC.

The chain is built from TRBV23-1 and TRBJ1-5, with 8 bases fitting TRBD1. TRBV23-1 is marked as an open reading frame, function uncertain. CDR3 length: 16 amino acids. Trimming at V came to 6 bases and at J to 6 bases, leaving 13 bases not matched to a gene. In DNA, the CDR3 is TGCGCCAGCAGGCCAATCGATGCAGGGGGCAGTCAGCCCCAGCATTTT. Its translation: CASRPIDAGGSQPQHF.

CDR3 nucleotide sequence: TGTGCCAGCAGCCGTAACAGGGTGGGGACCCAGTACTTC. It specifies CASSRNRVGTQYF. V usage is TRBV14 and J usage is TRBJ2-5; tentatively, D is TRBD1 (6 bases). Per the germline V gene, CDR1 is SGHDN and CDR2 is FVKESK. This CDR3 comprises 13 residues. The V end was cut by 4 bases, the J end by 7 bases, with 13 bases between.

This clone turned up a few times. One end of the junction does not line up with germline, which may come from a read error. CDR3 protein: CASSYSTGGTGVF. In DNA form, the CDR3 reads TGTGCCAGCAGTTACTCGACGGGTGGGACAGGGGTCTTC. J is TRBJ2-7 and V is TRBV6-5; TRBD1 aligns across 10 bases. Germline CDR1 reads MNHEY; CDR2 reads SVGAGI. The CDR3 runs to 13 residues.

The genes are TRBV2 and TRBJ2-7; 8 bases fit TRBD1. This CDR3 region has 12 residues. Germline lookup yields CDR1 SNHLY and CDR2 FYNNEI. V shed 10 bases and J 3 bases; nucleotides not matched to a gene: 5. In DNA form, the CDR3 reads TGTGCCATGACAGGGGTTCACTACGAGCAGTACTTC. Protein: CAMTGVHYEQYF.

This clone was counted a single time. The chain recombines TRBV2 with TRBJ1-1; D is unclear. CDR3 length: 13 amino acids. V gave up 5 bases and J gave up 1 base, with 8 bases separating them. The germline CDR1 and CDR2 sequences are SNHLY and FYNNEI. The CDR3 DNA is TGTGCCAGCAGTACCAGACAGAACACTGAAGCTTTCTTT. Its protein product is CASSTRQNTEAFF.

The gene calls are TRBV18 and TRBJ1-2; D may be TRBD1 (5 bases). V lost 3 bases to trimming and J lost 8 bases, with 10 bases between them. The CDR3 has 12 amino acids. CDR1 is KGHSH and CDR2 is LQKENI in the germline V gene. In DNA, the CDR3 is TGTGCCAGCTCACCGGGGGTGAAGGGCTACACCTTC. This translates into CASSPGVKGYTF.

In the case of this clone: Other DNA sequences from this sample encode an identical CDR3 as well. The rearrangement uses TRBV25-1 and TRBJ2-7; D is unclear. Per the germline V gene, CDR1 is MGHDK and CDR2 is SYGVNS. This CDR3 has 10 amino acids. The ends were cut back, 8 bases at V and 1 base at J, with 3 bases in the middle. CDR3 amino acids: CASSSYEQYF. The CDR3 DNA reads as TGTGCCAGCTCATCCTACGAGCAGTACTTC.

The CDR3 here is CASSLGEDPYEQYF. The CDR3 nucleotides are TGTGCCAGCAGTTTGGGTGAGGACCCCTACGAGCAGTACTTC. This chain uses TRBV21-1 with TRBJ2-7. TRBV21-1 is a pseudogene locus. CDR3 size: 14 residues.

The genes are TRBV10-3 and TRBJ1-3; D might be TRBD1 (6 bases). Germline CDR1 ENHRY, CDR2 SYGVKD. The CDR3 is 16 residues long. V lost 5 bases and J 0 bases, leaving 14 bases between the germline ends. The CDR3 DNA sequence: TGTGCCATCAGTCGAACAGGGACCTCCTCTGGAAACACCATATATTTT. Its protein is CAISRTGTSSGNTIYF.

The V and J genes are TRBV27 and TRBJ1-2; 10 positions agree with TRBD1. The CDR3 runs to 16 residues. Trimming removed 10 bases from V and 2 bases from J; junction bases left unmatched: 13. In germline, CDR1 is MNHEY, CDR2 SMNVEV (reference sequence). The CDR3 DNA follows: TGTGCCACCGGACCGGGACAGGGGTTCCCAAACTATGGCTACACCTTC. Translated, it gives CATGPGQGFPNYGYTF.

The chain is built from TRBV5-1 and TRBJ2-1; maybe TRBD1 (5 bases). Germline CDR1 SGHRS, CDR2 YFSETQ. Trimming left V 0 bases short and J 5 bases short, with 12 bases between. CDR3 length equals 15 residues. CDR3: CASSLVSGYDNEQFF. The CDR3 DNA follows: TGCGCCAGCAGCTTGGTTTCAGGGTATGACAATGAGCAGTTCTTC.